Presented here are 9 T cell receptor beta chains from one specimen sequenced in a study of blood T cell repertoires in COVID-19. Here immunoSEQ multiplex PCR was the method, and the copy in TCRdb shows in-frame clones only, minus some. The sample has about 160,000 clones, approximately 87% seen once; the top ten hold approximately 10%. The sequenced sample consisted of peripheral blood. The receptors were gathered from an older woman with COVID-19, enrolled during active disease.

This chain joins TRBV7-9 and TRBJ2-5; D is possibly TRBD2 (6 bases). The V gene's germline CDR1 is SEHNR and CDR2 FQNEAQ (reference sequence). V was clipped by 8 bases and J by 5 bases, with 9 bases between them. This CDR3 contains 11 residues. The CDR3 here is CASVAGETQYF. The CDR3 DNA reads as TGTGCCAGCGTCGCGGGGGAGACCCAGTACTTC.

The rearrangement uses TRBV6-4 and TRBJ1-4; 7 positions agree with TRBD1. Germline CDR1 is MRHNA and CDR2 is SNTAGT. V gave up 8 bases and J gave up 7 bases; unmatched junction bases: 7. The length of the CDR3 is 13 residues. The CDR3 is CASAGQTVEKLFF. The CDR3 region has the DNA TGTGCCAGCGCGGGACAGACTGTTGAAAAACTGTTTTTT.

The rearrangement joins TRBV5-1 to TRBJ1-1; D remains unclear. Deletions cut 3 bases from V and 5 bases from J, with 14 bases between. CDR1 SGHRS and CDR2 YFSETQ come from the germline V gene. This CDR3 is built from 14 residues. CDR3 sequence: CASSWVVGGTEAFF. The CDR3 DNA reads TGCGCCAGCAGCTGGGTAGTGGGAGGGACTGAAGCTTTCTTT.

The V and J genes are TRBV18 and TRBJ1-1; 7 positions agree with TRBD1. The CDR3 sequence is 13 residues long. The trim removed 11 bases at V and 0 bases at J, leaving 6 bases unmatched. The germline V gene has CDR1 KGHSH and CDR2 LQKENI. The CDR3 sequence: CADRDRMNTEAFF. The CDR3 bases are TGTGCCGACCGGGACAGAATGAACACTGAAGCTTTCTTT.

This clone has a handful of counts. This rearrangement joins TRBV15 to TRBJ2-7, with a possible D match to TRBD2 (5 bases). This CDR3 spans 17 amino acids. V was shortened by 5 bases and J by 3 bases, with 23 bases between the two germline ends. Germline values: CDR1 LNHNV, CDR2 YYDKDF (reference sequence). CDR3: CATSGEYRAGNLYEQYF. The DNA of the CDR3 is TGTGCCACCAGCGGGGAGTACCGGGCCGGCAACCTCTACGAGCAGTACTTC.

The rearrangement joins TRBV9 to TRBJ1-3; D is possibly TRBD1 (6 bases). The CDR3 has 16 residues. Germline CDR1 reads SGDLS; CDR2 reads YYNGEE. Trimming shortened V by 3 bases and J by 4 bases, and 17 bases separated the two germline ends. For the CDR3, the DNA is TGTGCCAGCAGCGCCGGACAGCTTATGTTGGGAAACACCATATATTTT. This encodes CASSAGQLMLGNTIYF.

CDR3 protein: CASSQGTGYGNTIYF. CDR3 coding DNA: TGTGCCAGCAGTCAGGGGACAGGGTATGGAAACACCATATATTTT. This chain joins TRBV5-6 and TRBJ1-3, with 9 bases that match TRBD1. The ends lost 5 bases at V and 3 bases at J; junction bases unmatched: 6. The germline V gene has CDR1 SGHDT and CDR2 YYEEEE. The CDR3 contains 15 residues.

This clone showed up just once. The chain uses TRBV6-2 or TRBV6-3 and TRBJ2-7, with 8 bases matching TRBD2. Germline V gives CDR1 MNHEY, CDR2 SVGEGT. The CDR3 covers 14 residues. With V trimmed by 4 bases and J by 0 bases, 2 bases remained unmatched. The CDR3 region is CASSLAGPSYEQYF. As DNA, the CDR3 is TGTGCCAGCAGTTTAGCGGGGCCCTCCTACGAGCAGTACTTC.

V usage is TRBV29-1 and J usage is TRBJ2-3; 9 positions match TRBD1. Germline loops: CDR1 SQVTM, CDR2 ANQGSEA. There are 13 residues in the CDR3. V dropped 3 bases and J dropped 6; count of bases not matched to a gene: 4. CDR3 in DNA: TGCAGCGTTGATCTAGGGACAGGGGATACGCAGTATTTT. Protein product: CSVDLGTGDTQYF.